The 9 T cell receptor beta chains reported below all come from one sample, sequenced in a study of blood T cell repertoires in COVID-19. The method was immunoSEQ multiplex PCR; TCRdb's version includes in-frame clones alone and lacks a portion of them. The table has roughly 350,000 clones, roughly 88% seen once. Source material: peripheral blood. Every receptor here comes from a woman in her forties or fifties with active or convalescent COVID-19.

The chain is built from TRBV9 and TRBJ1-1; 8 bases fit TRBD1. The CDR3 spans 17 residues. The germline gives CDR1 SGDLS, CDR2 YYNGEE. The V segment lost 3 bases and the J segment 3 bases; nucleotides outside the gene matches: 13. For the CDR3, the DNA is TGTGCCAGCAGCGCCTATCCGGACAGGGTAGCTTACACTGAAGCTTTCTTT. The encoded protein is CASSAYPDRVAYTEAFF.

The rearrangement links TRBV6-5 to TRBJ2-1; TRBD2 might be the D (6 bases). Germline V gives CDR1 MNHEY, CDR2 SVGAGI. The CDR3 runs 14 residues. Between the trimmed V and J ends, which lost 7 bases and 2 bases, there was a span of 12 bases. The CDR3, as DNA: TGTGCCAGCATACGTAGCGGAACCTACAATGAGCAGTTCTTC. Protein product: CASIRSGTYNEQFF.

V usage is TRBV19 and J usage is TRBJ1-5, with D tentatively TRBD1 (5 bases). Trimming removed 1 base at V and 6 bases at J, with 10 bases between. CDR1 LNHDA and CDR2 SQIVND come from the germline V gene (reference sequence). The CDR3 runs 14 residues. CDR3 coding DNA: TGTGCCAGTAGTATAGCAGGGTTTGGTCAGCCCCAGCATTTT. Its translation is CASSIAGFGQPQHF.

Turning to this clone: Other DNA sequences from this sample encode an identical CDR3 as well. The V call is TRBV12-3 or TRBV12-4, the J call TRBJ1-1; D ambiguous. Between the trimmed V and J ends, which lost 3 bases and 1 base, there was a span of 6 bases. The CDR3 is made up of 13 amino acids. CDR3 residues: CASSLQQNTEAFF. The CDR3 DNA follows: TGTGCCAGCAGTTTGCAACAGAACACTGAAGCTTTCTTT.

This clone was recorded once. The rearrangement uses TRBV5-4 and TRBJ2-1; 11 bases are a match to TRBD2. The V segment lost 6 bases and the J segment 0 bases; nucleotides outside the gene matches: 8. CDR1 SGHNT and CDR2 YYREEE come from the germline V gene (reference sequence). This CDR3 contains 17 residues. CDR3 residues: CASTGTGLADSYNEQFF. Here the CDR3 DNA reads TGTGCCAGCACCGGGACGGGACTAGCGGACTCCTACAATGAGCAGTTCTTC.

The chain combines TRBV7-8 with TRBJ2-1, with TRBD2 matching over 12 bases. The V and J ends lost 1 base and 5 bases, in that order; junction bases with no gene match: 3. There are 16 residues in the CDR3. Germline CDR1 is SGHVS and CDR2 is FQNEAQ. The CDR3 protein is CASSLDGLAGNNEQFF. In DNA, the CDR3 is TGTGCCAGCAGCTTAGATGGACTAGCGGGGAACAATGAGCAGTTCTTC.

V gene TRBV5-1 combines with J gene TRBJ1-1; 7 bases match TRBD1. The CDR3 sequence is 14 residues long. The V gene's germline CDR1 is SGHRS and CDR2 YFSETQ. V was pared by 1 base and J by 3 bases, with 3 bases of the junction left unmatched. The CDR3 DNA is TGCGCCAGCAGCTTGAGTGGGACAGACACTGAAGCTTTCTTT. As protein: CASSLSGTDTEAFF.

This rearrangement joins TRBV7-6 to TRBJ2-3; 7 bases match TRBD2. V shed 6 bases, J shed 0 bases, and the junction held 9 bases outside the gene matches. The CDR3 has 16 amino acids. Germline V CDR1 and CDR2: SGHVS, FNYEAQ. CDR3 amino acids: CASSFREEPSTDTQYF. The CDR3 DNA follows: TGTGCCAGCAGTTTTCGGGAGGAACCTAGCACAGATACGCAGTATTTT.

V gene TRBV4-1 combines with J gene TRBJ2-1; 10 nucleotides align to TRBD2. The CDR3 covers 13 residues. Germline assignment: CDR1 MGHRA and CDR2 YSYEKL. V lost 4 bases to trimming and J lost 7 bases; unmatched junction nucleotides: 1. This CDR3 is CASSPAGGNEQFF. The CDR3 DNA reads TGCGCCAGCAGCCCAGCGGGAGGGAATGAGCAGTTCTTC.